The 22 T cell receptor beta chains in this list originate from one sample, sequenced in a study of cytotoxic CD8 clonotypes in ibrutinib-treated CLL. Measured with immunoSEQ multiplex PCR; TCRdb has only the in-frame clones, and not every one. The repertoire has about 130,000 clones, 70% to 80% of them found once; the top ten carry over 10%. The sequencing here drew on PBMCs, taken after 12 months of ibrutinib treatment. The receptor source for this set is a human donor with chronic lymphocytic leukemia.

The chain recombines TRBV5-1 with TRBJ2-5; a weak D match, TRBD2 (5 bases). Germline V lookup: CDR1 SGHRS, CDR2 YFSETQ. Trimming stripped 5 bases from V and 4 bases from J, with 15 bases between. The CDR3 loop spans 14 amino acids. CDR3 sequence reads: CASSLEGVGETQYF. In DNA form, the CDR3 reads TGCGCCAGCAGTCTAGAGGGTGTTGGAGAGACCCAGTACTTC.

The chain joins TRBV19 to TRBJ2-7; no definite D call. V lost 2 bases to trimming and J lost 2 bases, with 10 bases between them. Germline loops: CDR1 LNHDA, CDR2 SQIVND (reference sequence). The CDR3 length is 14 residues. In DNA, the CDR3 is TGTGCCAGTAGTATAACAGACCGGCCCTACGAGCAGTACTTC. As protein: CASSITDRPYEQYF. Using reference TRBV19 and TRBJ2-7 for the parts outside the CDR3, the full variable domain is DGGITQSPKYLFRKEGQNVTLSCEQNLNHDAMYWYRQDPGQGLRLIYYSQIVNDFQKGDIAEGYSVSREKKESFPLTVTSAQKNPTAFYLCASSITDRPYEQYFGPGTRLTVT.

The chain is built from TRBV10-1 and TRBJ2-2; 15 bases are shared with TRBD2. The trim removed 7 bases at V and 6 bases at J, leaving 12 bases unmatched. The CDR3 is 18 residues long. The germline V gene encodes CDR1 WNHNN and CDR2 SYGVQD (reference sequence). DNA of the CDR3: TGCGCCAGCATTGCCCCCGGGACTAGCGGGAGGTTCGCCGGGGAGCTGTTTTTT. Its protein product is CASIAPGTSGRFAGELFF.

The CDR3, as DNA: TGTGCCAGCAGCGTGCCAGGGAGAACCGGGGAGCTGTTTTTT. Protein sequence: CASSVPGRTGELFF. The chain combines TRBV9 with TRBJ2-2; D is tentatively TRBD1 or TRBD2 (5 bases each). CDR1 and CDR2 from the germline V gene are SGDLS and YYNGEE. The length of the CDR3 is 14 residues. V lost 2 bases and J lost 5, with 10 bases in between.

This clone was seen just once. The chain uses TRBV5-1 and TRBJ2-3; weak D call: TRBD2 (6 bases). The CDR3 sequence is 16 residues long. From germline, CDR1 is SGHRS and CDR2 YFSETQ. The ends were cut back, 4 bases at V and 0 bases at J, with 15 bases in the middle. The CDR3 nucleotides are TGCGCCAGCAGCCTAATACGGGACTTTAGCACAGATACGCAGTATTTT. Translation: CASSLIRDFSTDTQYF.

The J gene is TRBJ2-7, the V gene TRBV9; D is possibly TRBD2 (7 bases). The CDR3 runs to 14 residues. V was pared by 3 bases and J by 1 base, with 11 bases between. Germline V gives CDR1 SGDLS, CDR2 YYNGEE. The CDR3 here is CASSEGGESYEQYF. CDR3 nucleotide sequence: TGTGCCAGCAGCGAGGGGGGGGAGTCCTACGAGCAGTACTTC.

The chain links TRBV5-4 to TRBJ1-1; D may be TRBD1 (5 bases). Germline V lookup: CDR1 SGHNT, CDR2 YYREEE (reference sequence). V was shortened by 4 bases and J by 7 bases, with 11 bases between the two germline ends. The CDR3 sequence is 12 residues long. The CDR3 nucleotides are TGTGCCAGCAGCCCCCGGGGGGGTGAAGCTTTCTTT. This encodes CASSPRGGEAFF.

This chain links TRBV4-3 with TRBJ2-7; 8 nucleotides agree with TRBD2. J gave up 7 bases and V 0 bases, and 14 bases lay outside the gene matches. This CDR3 is 17 amino acids long. Germline V gene data show CDR1 as LGHNA and CDR2 as YSLEER. This chain's CDR3 is CASSQDSLLAAAKEQYF. The CDR3 DNA sequence: TGCGCCAGCAGCCAAGATTCATTACTAGCGGCCGCCAAGGAGCAGTACTTC.

The gene calls are TRBV28 and TRBJ1-5, with D tentatively TRBD1 (5 bases). The CDR3 sequence is 12 residues long. Germline V gene lookup returns CDR1 MDHEN and CDR2 SYDVKM. Trimming took 11 bases from V and 5 from J, leaving 13 bases between them. Written as DNA, the CDR3 is TGTGCCGCGGCCAGGGAGGATCAGCCCCAGCATTTT. Its protein is CAAAREDQPQHF.

The chain carries TRBV10-1 and TRBJ2-1, with 7 bases aligning to TRBD1. With 3 bases clipped from V and 0 bases from J, the junction kept 2 bases outside the gene matches. Germline V gene data show CDR1 as WNHNN and CDR2 as SYGVQD (reference sequence). The CDR3 totals 15 residues. In DNA, the CDR3 is TGCGCCAGCAGTGATTCAGGGGGCTCCTACAATGAGCAGTTCTTC. Its translation: CASSDSGGSYNEQFF.

The chain has TRBV11-1 and TRBJ2-1; 7 nucleotides line up with TRBD2. V trimming: 3 bases; J trimming: 0 bases; junction bases outside the gene matches: 2. Germline V lookup: CDR1 SGHAT, CDR2 FQDESV (reference sequence). CDR3 length: 15 residues. The CDR3 region has the DNA TGTGCCAGCAGCTTCGCGGGAGACTCCTACAATGAGCAGTTCTTC. Translation: CASSFAGDSYNEQFF.

The rearrangement uses TRBV18 and TRBJ1-3; TRBD1 might be the D (6 bases). There are 14 residues in the CDR3. Germline values: CDR1 KGHSH, CDR2 LQKENI. The V and J ends lost 4 bases and 4 bases respectively, with 11 bases between them. The chain's CDR3 is CASSLGQTGNTIYF. CDR3 DNA sequence: TGTGCCAGCTCACTTGGACAGACCGGAAACACCATATATTTT.

This clone appeared a few times. The gene calls are TRBV5-4 and TRBJ1-1; D is undetermined. The CDR3 loop spans 13 amino acids. The germline V gene encodes CDR1 SGHNT and CDR2 YYREEE (reference sequence). The germline V and J ends were trimmed by 3 bases and 11 bases, with 17 bases remaining between them. The CDR3 loop reads CASSSLTATAAFF. The CDR3 coding sequence is TGTGCCAGCAGCTCCCTTACGGCCACAGCGGCTTTCTTT.

This sequence joins TRBV21-1 and TRBJ2-5; the D call TRBD1 from the table was never checked on the DNA. TRBV21-1 is a recognized pseudogene. The CDR3 spans 15 residues. CDR3 coding DNA: TGTGCCAGCAGCAGGCCGGGACAGGGGAAAGAGACCCAGTACTTC. Its translation: CASSRPGQGKETQYF.

The chain employs TRBV27 and TRBJ2-1; 7 nucleotides line up with TRBD2. V was pared by 4 bases and J by 8 bases, with 8 bases of the junction left unmatched. This CDR3 region has 14 residues. The germline CDR1 and CDR2 sequences are MNHEY and SMNVEV (reference sequence). CDR3 protein: CASSSGGRVDEQFF. As DNA, the CDR3 is TGTGCCAGCAGTTCAGGCGGGAGAGTAGATGAGCAGTTCTTC.

The chain links TRBV10-3 to TRBJ2-7; perhaps TRBD1 as D (6 bases). V was cut by 3 bases and J by 0 bases, with 12 bases left in between. The germline CDR1 and CDR2 sequences are ENHRY and SYGVKD. The CDR3 runs 15 residues. The CDR3 spells CAISEETGLSYEQYF. The CDR3 DNA follows: TGTGCCATCAGTGAAGAGACAGGTCTCTCCTACGAGCAGTACTTC.

This clone has more than one count but fewer than ten. The V and J genes are TRBV2 and TRBJ2-7; D gene uncertain. The CDR3 is 12 amino acids. Trimming pared 4 bases from V and 3 bases from J, leaving 7 bases between. Germline values: CDR1 SNHLY, CDR2 FYNNEI. The CDR3 DNA sequence: TGTGCCAGCAGTGCTTACAACTACGAGCAGTACTTC. This sequence encodes CASSAYNYEQYF.

This clone was found once. The chain is built from TRBV5-4 and TRBJ2-7, with 11 bases matching TRBD2. The trim removed 4 bases at V and 3 bases at J, leaving 3 bases unmatched. CDR1 and CDR2 from the germline V gene are SGHNT and YYREEE (reference sequence). The CDR3 loop spans 14 amino acids. The CDR3 reads CASSGGTSGYEQYF. The CDR3, as DNA: TGTGCCAGCAGCGGCGGGACTAGCGGCTACGAGCAGTACTTC.

This CDR3 reads CASSLWGPGDQPQHF. In nucleotides, the CDR3 is TGTGCCAGCAGCCTTTGGGGACCGGGTGATCAGCCCCAGCATTTT. The genes are TRBV5-4 and TRBJ1-5, with a weak D call TRBD1 (5 bases). The CDR3 runs 15 residues. The ends were cut back, 4 bases at V and 5 bases at J, with 16 bases in the middle. The germline V gene has CDR1 SGHNT and CDR2 YYREEE (reference sequence).

In the case of this clone: Relative to the germline gene, one junction end is altered; a read error may explain this. The chain employs TRBV5-1 and TRBJ2-5, with 9 bases matching TRBD1. The J call may be in error: the DNA end matches TRBJ2-7 better. The length of the CDR3 is 13 residues. Germline CDR1 is SGHRS and CDR2 is YFSETQ. CDR3 region: CASSLTGGGEQYF. CDR3 DNA sequence: TGTGCCAGCAGCTTGACAGGGGGAGGCGAGCAGTACTTC.

V is TRBV7-2 and J is TRBJ2-1, with TRBD2 matching 15 bases. Trimming cost V 5 bases and J 9 bases; bases outside gene matches: 2. This CDR3 region has 14 residues. Germline assignment: CDR1 SGHTA and CDR2 FQGNSA. CDR3 loop: CASSPGLAGGEQFF. CDR3 DNA: TGTGCCAGCAGCCCGGGACTAGCGGGGGGTGAGCAGTTCTTC.

The chain uses TRBV19 and TRBJ2-7; D assignment may be TRBD1 or TRBD2 (5 bases each). Germline CDR1 LNHDA, CDR2 SQIVND (reference sequence). Between the trimmed V and J ends, which lost 3 bases and 2 bases, there was a span of 14 bases. This CDR3 has 15 residues. Written as DNA, the CDR3 is TGTGCCAGTAGTATTATAGGCCGGGGACCCTACGAGCAGTACTTC. Protein sequence: CASSIIGRGPYEQYF.